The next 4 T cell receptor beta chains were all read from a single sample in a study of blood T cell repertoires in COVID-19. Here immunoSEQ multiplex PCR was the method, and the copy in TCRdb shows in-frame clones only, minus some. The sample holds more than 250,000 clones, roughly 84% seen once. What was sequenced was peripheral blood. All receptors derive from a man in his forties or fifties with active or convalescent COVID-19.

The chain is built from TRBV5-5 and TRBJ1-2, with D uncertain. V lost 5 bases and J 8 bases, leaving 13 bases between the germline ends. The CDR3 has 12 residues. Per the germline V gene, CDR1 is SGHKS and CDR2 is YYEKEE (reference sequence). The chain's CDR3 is CASSRRSEGYTF. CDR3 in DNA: TGTGCCAGCAGTCGGAGATCGGAGGGCTACACCTTC.

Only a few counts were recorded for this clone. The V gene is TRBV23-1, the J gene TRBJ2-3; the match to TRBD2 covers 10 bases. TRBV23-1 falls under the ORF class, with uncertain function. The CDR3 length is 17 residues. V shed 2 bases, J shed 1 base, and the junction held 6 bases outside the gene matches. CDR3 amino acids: CASSQTLLAGGTDTQYF. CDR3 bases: TGCGCCAGCAGTCAAACCCTGCTAGCGGGGGGCACAGATACGCAGTATTTT.

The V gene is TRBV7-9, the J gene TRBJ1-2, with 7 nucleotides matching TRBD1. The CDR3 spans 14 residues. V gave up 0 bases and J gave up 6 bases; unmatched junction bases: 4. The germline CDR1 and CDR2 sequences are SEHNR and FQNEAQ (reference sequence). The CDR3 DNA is TGTGCCAGCAGCTTAGCGATGACAGGGAATGGCTACACCTTC. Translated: CASSLAMTGNGYTF.

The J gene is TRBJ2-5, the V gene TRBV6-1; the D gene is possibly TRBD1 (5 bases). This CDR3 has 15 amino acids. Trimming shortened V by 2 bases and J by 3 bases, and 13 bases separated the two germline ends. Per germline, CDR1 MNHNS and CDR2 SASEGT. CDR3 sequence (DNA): TGTGCCAGCAGTGAACCAGGGTTCTTAGAAGAGACCCAGTACTTC. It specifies CASSEPGFLEETQYF.